A single sample is the source of the 17 T cell receptor beta chains below, sequenced in a study of blood T cell repertoires in COVID-19. Only in-frame clones appear in the TCRdb table, and some are missing; sequencing was by immunoSEQ multiplex PCR. The sample has more than 200,000 clones; more than 70% are singletons. The source material was PBMCs or T cells enriched from blood (not recorded which). These receptors were collected from a man in his thirties or forties with acute COVID-19.

V and J are TRBV7-2 and TRBJ2-7; D gene unclear. Trimming left V 1 base short and J 1 base short, with 8 bases between. Germline V lookup: CDR1 SGHTA, CDR2 FQGNSA. The CDR3 is 14 amino acids. This chain's CDR3 is CASSLGVASYEQYF. The DNA for the CDR3 is TGTGCCAGCAGCTTAGGCGTAGCATCCTACGAGCAGTACTTC.

The rearrangement uses TRBV6-1 and TRBJ1-2; 8 bases fit TRBD1. This CDR3 region has 13 residues. Germline V gene data show CDR1 as MNHNS and CDR2 as SASEGT. The V segment lost 2 bases and the J segment 8 bases; nucleotides outside the gene matches: 4. The CDR3 here is CASSESRGLGYTF. In nucleotides, the CDR3 is TGTGCCAGCAGTGAAAGCAGGGGGCTAGGCTACACCTTC.

The table lists this clone with a count of one. The chain combines TRBV15 with TRBJ2-1; 8 bases line up with TRBD1. V gave up 1 base and J gave up 5 bases; unmatched junction bases: 7. This CDR3 contains 16 residues. Germline V gene data show CDR1 as LNHNV and CDR2 as YYDKDF (reference sequence). The CDR3 nucleotides are TGTGCCACCAGCAGAGCCAGGGGGCTTATACACAATGAGCAGTTCTTC. Translating it yields CATSRARGLIHNEQFF. Drawing the rest from reference TRBV15 and TRBJ2-1, the complete variable domain is DAMVIQNPRYQVTQFGKPVTLSCSQTLNHNVMYWYQQKSSQAPKLLFHYYDKDFNNEADTPDNFQSRRPNTSFCFLDIRSPGLGDTAMYLCATSRARGLIHNEQFFGPGTRLTVL.

V and J are TRBV11-2 and TRBJ1-2; TRBD1 matches 9 bases. J lost 3 bases, V lost 1 base, and 12 bases had no gene match. CDR3 size: 18 residues. Per the germline V gene, CDR1 is SGHAT and CDR2 is FQNNGV. The CDR3 protein is CASSLGPGQGFYDYGYTF. The CDR3, as DNA: TGTGCCAGCAGCTTAGGTCCGGGACAGGGCTTCTATGACTATGGCTACACCTTC.

The rearrangement joins TRBV7-9 to TRBJ1-1, with D possibly TRBD1 on 5 matching bases. Germline V gene data show CDR1 as SEHNR and CDR2 as FQNEAQ (reference sequence). Between the trimmed V and J ends, which lost 5 bases and 1 base, there was a span of 17 bases. The CDR3 runs to 16 residues. The CDR3 loop is CASSRGGVRPNTEAFF. In nucleotides, the CDR3 is TGTGCCAGCAGCCGCGGGGGGGTACGACCGAACACTGAAGCTTTCTTT.

The chain recombines TRBV29-1 with TRBJ1-1; maybe TRBD1 (6 bases). Germline assignment: CDR1 SQVTM and CDR2 ANQGSEA. The CDR3 spans 13 residues. Between the trimmed V and J ends, which lost 5 bases and 4 bases, there was a span of 14 bases. In nucleotides, the CDR3 is TGCAGCGTTTACCGACAGGATGGCACTGAAGCTTTCTTT. The encoded protein is CSVYRQDGTEAFF. The entire variable domain, with the rest obtained from reference TRBV29-1 and TRBJ1-1, is as follows: SAVISQKPSRDICQRGTSLTIQCQVDSQVTMMFWYRQQPGQSLTLIATANQGSEATYESGFVIDKFPISRPNLTFSTLTVSNMSPEDSSIYLCSVYRQDGTEAFFGQGTRLTVV.

This sequence joins TRBV5-5 and TRBJ1-3; 8 nucleotides line up with TRBD1. This CDR3 comprises 15 residues. J gave up 0 bases and V 4 bases, and 3 bases lay outside the gene matches. The germline V gene encodes CDR1 SGHKS and CDR2 YYEKEE (reference sequence). DNA for the CDR3: TGTGCCAGCAGCGGTGGGACAGGCTCTGGAAACACCATATATTTT. Protein product: CASSGGTGSGNTIYF. Full variable domain (rest looked up from reference TRBV5-5 and TRBJ1-3): DAGVTQSPTHLIKTRGQQVTLRCSPISGHKSVSWYQQVLGQGPQFIFQYYEKEERGRGNFPDRFSARQFPNYSSELNVNALLLGDSALYLCASSGGTGSGNTIYFGEGSWLTVV.

The V gene is TRBV6-4, the J gene TRBJ1-5; 7 bases line up with TRBD1. The germline V gene has CDR1 MRHNA and CDR2 SNTAGT. Trimming cost V 2 bases and J 6 bases; bases outside gene matches: 13. CDR3 length equals 17 residues. The CDR3 sequence is CASSDQGGRTYFQPQHF. CDR3 sequence (DNA): TGTGCCAGCAGTGACCAGGGGGGACGGACTTATTTTCAGCCCCAGCATTTT.

The chain combines TRBV28 with TRBJ2-1, with 7 nucleotides matching TRBD2. Germline values: CDR1 MDHEN, CDR2 SYDVKM. The CDR3 length is 14 residues. V trimming: 9 bases; J trimming: 3 bases; junction bases outside the gene matches: 8. DNA of the CDR3: TGTGCCAGTGAAGCGGGGACCTACTACAATGAGCAGTTCTTC. Translation: CASEAGTYYNEQFF.

V is TRBV9 and J is TRBJ1-6; D is unclear. V was pared by 5 bases and J by 9 bases, with 12 bases between. From germline, CDR1 is SGDLS and CDR2 YYNGEE. This CDR3 has 13 residues. The CDR3 DNA is TGTGCCAGCAGTGACGGAGGGTCTTCACCCCTCCACTTT. It codes for CASSDGGSSPLHF.

The V gene is TRBV7-3, the J gene TRBJ1-1; D is undetermined. V was clipped by 4 bases and J by 0 bases, with 6 bases between them. Germline-derived CDR1 and CDR2 are SGHTA and FQGTGA. This CDR3 spans 13 amino acids. The CDR3 coding sequence is TGTGCCAGCAGCTCCCAATTGAACACTGAAGCTTTCTTT. Translated: CASSSQLNTEAFF.

This chain uses TRBV25-1 with TRBJ2-5, with 9 bases that match TRBD2. The germline CDR1 and CDR2 sequences are MGHDK and SYGVNS. This CDR3 spans 15 amino acids. V was pared by 4 bases and J by 5 bases, with 8 bases of the junction left unmatched. The CDR3 DNA sequence: TGTGCCAGCAGTGCGCGGGGGGGAATTTCGGAGACCCAGTACTTC. This translates into CASSARGGISETQYF.

The chain combines TRBV5-1 with TRBJ2-3; a possible D gene is TRBD1 (6 bases). Germline lookup yields CDR1 SGHRS and CDR2 YFSETQ. The CDR3 has 14 residues. Trimming took 1 base from V and 5 from J, leaving 11 bases between them. Here the CDR3 DNA reads TGCGCCAGCAGCTTGTCCAGGGGAGTAGATACGCAGTATTTT. Its translation is CASSLSRGVDTQYF.

This clone was recorded many times. Other DNA sequences in this sample translate to the same CDR3. The gene calls are TRBV5-5 and TRBJ2-2, with TRBD1 matching 8 bases. V was clipped by 0 bases and J by 4 bases; unmatched bases: 5. Germline V gene lookup returns CDR1 SGHKS and CDR2 YYEKEE (reference sequence). There are 16 residues in the CDR3. CDR3 in DNA: TGTGCCAGCAGCTTGGCAGGGGGCGCGGGCACCGGGGAGCTGTTTTTT. This codes for CASSLAGGAGTGELFF.

The chain recombines TRBV6-1 with TRBJ1-6; no clear D. This CDR3 has 14 amino acids. V lost 3 bases and J lost 11, with 14 bases in between. Germline lookup yields CDR1 MNHNS and CDR2 SASEGT. CDR3 residues: CASSEAPPITPLHF. CDR3 sequence (DNA): TGTGCCAGCAGTGAGGCACCCCCAATCACACCCCTCCACTTT.

V usage is TRBV28 and J usage is TRBJ2-7, with a weak D call TRBD1 (5 bases). Germline V gene data show CDR1 as MDHEN and CDR2 as SYDVKM. This CDR3 is 13 amino acids long. The V and J ends lost 6 bases and 2 bases respectively, with 11 bases between them. The CDR3 loop is CASSLDSPYEQYF. The CDR3 DNA reads TGTGCCAGCAGCCTAGACAGCCCCTACGAGCAGTACTTC.

V gene TRBV5-5 combines with J gene TRBJ2-1, with a possible D match to TRBD2 (7 bases). This CDR3 has 14 amino acids. Between the trimmed V and J ends, which lost 3 bases and 7 bases, there was a span of 14 bases. Germline V gene lookup returns CDR1 SGHKS and CDR2 YYEKEE (reference sequence). CDR3 in DNA: TGTGCCAGCAGCTCCTTAGGGGGGGCAAATGAGCAGTTCTTC. Its protein is CASSSLGGANEQFF.